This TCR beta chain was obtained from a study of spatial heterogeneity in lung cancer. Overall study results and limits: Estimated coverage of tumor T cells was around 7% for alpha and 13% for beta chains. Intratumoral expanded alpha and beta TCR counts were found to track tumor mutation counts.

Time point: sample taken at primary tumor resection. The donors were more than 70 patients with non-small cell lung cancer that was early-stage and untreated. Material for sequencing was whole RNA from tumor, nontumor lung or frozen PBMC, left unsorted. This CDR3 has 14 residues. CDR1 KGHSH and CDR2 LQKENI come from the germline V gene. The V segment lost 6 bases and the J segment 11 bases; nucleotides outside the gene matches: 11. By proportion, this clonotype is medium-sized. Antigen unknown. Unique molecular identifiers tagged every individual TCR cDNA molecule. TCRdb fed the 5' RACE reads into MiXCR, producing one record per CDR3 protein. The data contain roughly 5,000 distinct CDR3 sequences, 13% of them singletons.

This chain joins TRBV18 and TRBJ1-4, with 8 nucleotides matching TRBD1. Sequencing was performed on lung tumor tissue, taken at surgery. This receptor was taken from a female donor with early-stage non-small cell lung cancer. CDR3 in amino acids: CASSHDRGGEKLFF. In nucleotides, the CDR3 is TGTGCCAGCTCCCACGACAGGGGTGGCGAGAAACTGTTTTTT.